The 2 T cell receptor beta chains reported below all come from one sample, sequenced in a study of blood T cell repertoires in COVID-19 (dated by TCRdb to 2020 to 2021). The library was built by means of the immunoSEQ multiplex PCR assay. TCRdb limited this immuneACCESS table to in-frame rearrangements with V and J called. A share of clones is missing; checked studies link under half to unresolved V genes, and the rest is unexplained. For this sample the table gives about 200,000 clones, of which 94% were detected only once. The ten largest clones represent 0.76% of the sample. The sequenced sample was peripheral blood. The receptors here all came from a man aged 25-45 years with COVID-19, enrolled during active disease.

The chain recombines TRBV10-3 with TRBJ2-5; 9 nucleotides agree with TRBD2. Germline V CDR1 and CDR2: ENHRY, SYGVKD. The CDR3 is 13 amino acids. Unmatched junction bases numbered 1, after V lost 5 bases and J lost 3 bases. CDR3 DNA: TGTGCCATCAGTTCTAGCGGGGAAGAGACCCAGTACTTC. Translating it yields CAISSSGEETQYF.

CDR3 DNA: TGTGCCAGCAGCCCCTTCCCGGGATACTCCTACAATGAGCAGTTCTTC. This sequence encodes CASSPFPGYSYNEQFF. The chain is built from TRBV7-3 and TRBJ2-1, with D maybe TRBD2 (5 bases). Germline V lookup: CDR1 SGHTA, CDR2 FQGTGA. Trimming left V 5 bases short and J 0 bases short, with 14 bases between. CDR3 length equals 16 residues.